These 19 T cell receptor beta chains were sequenced from one sample in a study of response to subunit inactivated influenza vaccine. MiXCR, applied by TCRdb to the RT-PCR reads, yields one record per CDR3 protein. In the table there are about 800,000 distinct CDR3 sequences, roughly 20% of which are singletons. Sequenced here: PBMCs from blood, sampled 4 to 6 days after vaccination. These receptors were collected from a man aged 50 to 59 who received an inactivated influenza vaccine.

There are a few counts of this clonotype. The genes are TRBV10-3 and TRBJ1-2; D remains unclear. The germline V and J ends were trimmed by 4 bases and 3 bases, with 12 bases remaining between them. Germline V CDR1 and CDR2: ENHRY, SYGVKD. The CDR3 covers 14 residues. The CDR3 DNA sequence: TGTGCCATCAGTGGGGTAGGGCGGGACTATGGCTACACCTTC. It is translated as CAISGVGRDYGYTF.

The chain is built from TRBV4-2 and TRBJ2-5; weak D call: TRBD1 (6 bases). Germline V gives CDR1 LGHNA, CDR2 YNFKEQ. V was cut by 3 bases and J by 7 bases, with 18 bases left in between. This CDR3 is built from 15 residues. CDR3 amino acids: CASSQDRDIRRTQYF. The CDR3, as DNA: TGTGCCAGCAGCCAGGACCGGGACATCCGTCGGACCCAGTACTTC.

This clonotype was recorded many times. This sequence joins TRBV29-1 and TRBJ2-5; D is unclear. Germline CDR1 SQVTM, CDR2 ANQGSEA. The length of the CDR3 is 12 residues. The V end lost 6 bases, the J end lost 0 bases, and 8 bases lay between the germline ends. For the CDR3, the DNA is TGCAGCGTGATCCAAGACCAAGAGACCCAGTACTTC. Protein: CSVIQDQETQYF.

Concerning this clonotype itself: The junction departs from the called germline gene at one end, perhaps through a read error. The rearrangement links TRBV7-9 to TRBJ2-1; the match to TRBD2 covers 11 bases. Per germline, CDR1 SEHNR and CDR2 FQNEAQ (reference sequence). The CDR3 extends over 15 amino acids. Here the CDR3 reads CASSQLAGARNKQFF. CDR3 nucleotides: TGTGCCAGCAGCCAACTAGCGGGGGCCCGCAATAAGCAGTTCTTC. Complete variable domain (other parts from reference TRBV7-9 and TRBJ2-1): DTGVSQNPRHKITKRGQNVTFRCDPISEHNRLYWYRQTLGQGPEFLTYFQNEAQLEKSRLLSDRFSAERPKGSFSTLEIQRTEQGDSAMYLCASSQLAGARNKQFFGPGTRLTVL.

This clonotype came up many times. The rearrangement joins TRBV5-1 to TRBJ2-3, with D uncertain. The CDR3 contains 14 residues. The germline V gene has CDR1 SGHRS and CDR2 YFSETQ. The V and J ends lost 6 bases and 0 bases respectively, with 11 bases between them. CDR3: CASNQASSTDTQYF. The CDR3, as DNA: TGCGCCAGCAATCAGGCCTCTAGCACAGATACGCAGTATTTT.

This chain links TRBV29-1 with TRBJ2-7; 10 nucleotides line up with TRBD2. Germline CDR1 SQVTM, CDR2 ANQGSEA. Losses at the gene ends were 7 bases for V and 2 bases for J; bases not matched to a gene: 8. CDR3 length equals 14 residues. The CDR3 DNA reads as TGCAGCGCCTTAACTAGCGGGGACCCCTACGAGCAGTACTTC. It codes for CSALTSGDPYEQYF.

The rearrangement uses TRBV7-8 and TRBJ2-1; tentatively, D is TRBD2 (7 bases). Trimming stripped 10 bases from V and 4 bases from J, with 20 bases between. In germline, CDR1 is SGHVS, CDR2 FQNEAQ. The CDR3 runs 15 residues. CDR3 in DNA: TGTGCCACCTCCCGGGGGGCTAGCGGATACAATGAGCAGTTCTTC. This codes for CATSRGASGYNEQFF. The whole variable domain, remainder taken from reference TRBV7-8 and TRBJ2-1, is GAGVSQSPRYKVAKRGQDVALRCDPISGHVSLFWYQQALGQGPEFLTYFQNEAQLDKSGLPSDRFFAERPEGSVSTLKIQRTQQEDSAVYLCATSRGASGYNEQFFGPGTRLTVL.

This clonotype was counted ten times or more. The gene calls are TRBV12-3 or TRBV12-4 and TRBJ2-5; D unresolved. The germline V and J ends were trimmed by 0 bases and 3 bases, with 11 bases remaining between them. This CDR3 contains 15 residues. The CDR3 here is CASSLALRKKETQYF. CDR3 coding DNA: TGTGCCAGCAGTTTAGCGTTAAGAAAGAAAGAGACCCAGTACTTC.

In its sample, this clonotype was seen a few times. The V and J genes are TRBV7-6 and TRBJ1-1; 8 nucleotides agree with TRBD1. CDR3 length: 13 amino acids. J gave up 10 bases and V 5 bases, and 9 bases lay outside the gene matches. Germline V gives CDR1 SGHVS, CDR2 FNYEAQ. CDR3 DNA sequence: TGTGCCAGCAGCCCAGATCGACAGGGGCGAGCTTTCTTT. Translated, it gives CASSPDRQGRAFF.

V usage is TRBV4-3 and J usage is TRBJ2-7, with 9 bases lining up with TRBD1. The CDR3 contains 15 residues. Germline CDR1 is LGHNA and CDR2 is YSLEER. Germline trimming cut 3 bases from V and 4 bases from J; bases unmatched to any gene: 7. CDR3 sequence (DNA): TGCGCCAGCAGCCATGAGATGGGACAGGGTTACGAGCAGTACTTC. Translation: CASSHEMGQGYEQYF.

This clonotype was detected a few times. The V gene is TRBV7-9, the J gene TRBJ1-2; TRBD1 agrees at 7 bases. Germline values: CDR1 SEHNR, CDR2 FQNEAQ (reference sequence). This CDR3 spans 16 amino acids. After removal of 6 bases from V and 4 bases from J, the junction contained 14 bases not matched to a gene. The CDR3 region is CASSPLWQGGGYGYTF. DNA of the CDR3: TGTGCCAGCAGTCCACTCTGGCAGGGGGGCGGCTATGGCTACACCTTC.

V gene TRBV9 combines with J gene TRBJ2-7; either TRBD1 or TRBD2 may supply D (6 bases each). The CDR3 runs to 17 residues. Germline CDR1 and CDR2: SGDLS and YYNGEE. V gave up 2 bases and J gave up 2 bases, with 20 bases separating them. The CDR3 DNA reads TGTGCCAGCAGCGTGGGTGGAGGGGGACCTACTACCTACGAGCAGTACTTC. Translation: CASSVGGGGPTTYEQYF.

The rearrangement joins TRBV30 to TRBJ2-6; D unresolved. V lost 0 bases, J lost 0 bases, and 3 bases lay in between. Germline V gene sequence: CDR1 GTSNPN, CDR2 SVGIG (reference sequence). The CDR3 spans 14 residues. The DNA of the CDR3 is TGTGCCTGGAGTGTATACTCTGGGGCCAACGTCCTGACTTTC. This encodes CAWSVYSGANVLTF. The variable domain in full, completed from reference TRBV30 and TRBJ2-6, reads SQTIHQWPATLVQPVGSPLSLECTVEGTSNPNLYWYRQAAGRGLQLLFYSVGIGQISSEVPQNLSASRPQDRQFILSSKKLLLSDSGFYLCAWSVYSGANVLTFGAGSRLTVL.

This clonotype was seen a handful of times. V gene TRBV6-5 combines with J gene TRBJ2-7, with 8 bases aligning to TRBD2. CDR3 size: 14 residues. After removal of 2 bases from V and 5 bases from J, the junction contained 5 bases not matched to a gene. Germline values: CDR1 MNHEY, CDR2 SVGAGI. The CDR3 spells CASSYNGRADEQYF. Written as DNA, the CDR3 is TGTGCCAGCAGTTACAACGGGAGGGCCGACGAGCAGTACTTC.

The chain combines TRBV20-1 with TRBJ2-7, with D possibly being TRBD2 (5 bases). V lost 2 bases and J lost 2, with 13 bases in between. The CDR3 length is 14 residues. Germline assignment: CDR1 DFQATT and CDR2 SNEGSKA (reference sequence). DNA for the CDR3: TGCAGTGCTAGACCTGCCTCCGGGACCTACGAGCAGTACTTC. Translating it yields CSARPASGTYEQYF.

This clonotype was detected a few times. The chain recombines TRBV12-3 or TRBV12-4 with TRBJ2-5; TRBD2 matches at 11 bases. CDR3 length: 15 residues. Trimming removed 8 bases from V and 0 bases from J; junction bases left unmatched: 5. The CDR3 is CASAIAGGYQETQYF. The CDR3 nucleotides are TGTGCCAGCGCTATAGCGGGAGGGTACCAAGAGACCCAGTACTTC.

This chain links TRBV5-1 with TRBJ1-1; weak D call: TRBD1 (5 bases). V dropped 0 bases and J dropped 1 base, with 10 bases sitting between them. Germline CDR1 reads SGHRS; CDR2 reads YFSETQ. CDR3 size: 15 residues. The chain's CDR3 is CASSLVQGPNTEAFF. The CDR3 DNA reads as TGCGCCAGCAGCTTGGTTCAGGGCCCGAACACTGAAGCTTTCTTT.

In DNA, the CDR3 is TGTGCCATGGGCTTGCTCCAGTACCTTCTATCTGGGGCCAACGTCCTGACTTTC. This gives the protein CAMGLLQYLLSGANVLTF. The chain has TRBV5-6 and TRBJ2-6; D is unclear. V lost 9 bases, J lost 1 base, and 23 bases lay in between. CDR1 and CDR2 from the germline V gene are SGHDT and YYEEEE. The length of the CDR3 is 18 residues. Combining the CDR3 with reference TRBV5-6 and TRBJ2-6 gives the whole variable domain DAGVTQSPTHLIKTRGQQVTLRCSPKSGHDTVSWYQQALGQGPQFIFQYYEEEERQRGNFPDRFSGHQFPNYSSELNVNALLLGDSALYLCAMGLLQYLLSGANVLTFGAGSRLTVL.

The CDR3: CASSGGLAGVDTQYF. CDR3 nucleotides: TGCGCCAGCAGCGGGGGACTAGCGGGTGTTGATACGCAGTATTTT. The V gene is TRBV5-1, the J gene TRBJ2-3, with 12 bases matching TRBD2. The germline CDR1 and CDR2 sequences are SGHRS and YFSETQ. This CDR3 is 15 amino acids long. J gave up 6 bases and V 4 bases, and 6 bases lay outside the gene matches. The entire variable domain, with the rest obtained from reference TRBV5-1 and TRBJ2-3, is as follows: KAGVTQTPRYLIKTRGQQVTLSCSPISGHRSVSWYQQTPGQGLQFLFEYFSETQRNKGNFPGRFSGRQFSNSRSEMNVSTLELGDSALYLCASSGGLAGVDTQYFGPGTRLTVL.